The TCR beta chain under discussion was sequenced for a study of T-cell memory formation after mild COVID-19. Study summary: The study found TCR clusters largely donor specific. Broader study findings: While clones contracting from day 15 to 85 were balanced between CD4 and CD8, later expanders leaned CD4+. Among CD4+ contracting clones, most were CM and EM, and CD8+ ones EMRA. There were some responding clones in pre-infection memory, which suggested that cross-reactive memory had joined.

The CDR3 contains 13 residues. The V and J ends lost 3 bases and 3 bases respectively, with 8 bases between them. This clonotype came up a few times. What it binds is unknown. Each CDR3 protein is one row after TCRdb ran MiXCR on the 5' RACE reads. The repertoire consists of a few hundred thousand distinct CDR3 sequences, with approximately 19% occurring once and the leading ten covering under 25%. This sequence joins TRBV12-3 or TRBV12-4 and TRBJ1-2; D remains unclear. The sample taken for sequencing was PBMCs or a T cell subset sorted from them (not recorded which). The TCR sequence derives from a man younger than 30 who had mild COVID-19 (a few samples of this study predate the infection). Cell type and time point are not known. The CDR3 DNA is TGTGCCAGCAGTTTTAGTGTGGACTATGGCTACACCTTC. This translates into CASSFSVDYGYTF.